This T cell receptor (beta chain) originates from a study of regulatory T cells in long-lasting Graves disease. In building TCR beta libraries, iRepertoire HTBI primers were used together with Arm-PCR of CDR3 regions. Under the authors' procedure: Across all samples, roughly 62 TRBV segments and 15 or so TRBJ segments were identified. Each CDR3 protein is one row after TCRdb ran MiXCR on the multiplex PCR reads. The V and J calls and clone size come from TCRdb's table, not from the authors' own analysis. The sample holds approximately 300,000 distinct CDR3 sequences, over 15% seen once. Germline CDR1 is SGHRS and CDR2 is YFSETQ. The CDR3 has 12 residues. A remark on this clonotype: Its antigen remains unidentified. Since a much larger clone is just one base distant, this may be a read error.

Whole-study findings and limits: TRBV28, TRBJ1-2 and TRBJ2-5 were segments that persistent disease favored. A reduction in accuracy may have resulted from the small sample size.

Stated time point: newly diagnosed GD, antithyroid drugs for less than 3 months. After RNA was extracted from PBMCs, the TCR library was made from it. From each patient, around 8.7 milliliters of peripheral blood was drawn and collected into an EDTA anticoagulant tube. This receptor was obtained from a female donor with Graves disease. The chain is built from TRBV5-1 and TRBJ1-1; a possible D gene is TRBD1 (5 bases). The sample was peripheral blood mononuclear cells (PBMCs), taken at new diagnosis, from a patient treated with antithyroid drugs. The CDR3 loop is CTSSPGFTEAFF. The DNA of the CDR3 is TGCACCAGCAGCCCAGGGTTCACTGAAGCTTTCTTT.